This T cell receptor beta chain was documented in a study of shared clonotypes between healthy human individuals. Profiling relied on immunoSEQ multiplex PCR, and the TCRdb table lists in-frame clones only, not all of them. The sample shows about 2.2 million clones, around 95% of them seen only once. To note about this clone: Its antigen is unidentified.

CD45RO-negative CD8 cells positively selected for CCR7 made up the naive population, which excluded terminally differentiated effector memory CD45RA+ cells. Overall study results and limits: Naive subsets, compared against memory subsets, generally had larger estimated richness values.

V gave up 8 bases and J gave up 8 bases; unmatched junction bases: 8. This CDR3 contains 12 residues. The germline V gene has CDR1 SEHNR and CDR2 FQNEAQ (reference sequence). V usage is TRBV7-9 and J usage is TRBJ1-2; 7 bases match TRBD1. The clonotype was recovered from a man younger than 35 in good health. Some clones in this sample may be carry-over from other donors' samples. The sequencing input was naive CD8+ T cells from PBMCs. CDR3 protein: CASQTGINGYTF. Here the CDR3 DNA reads TGTGCCAGCCAGACAGGGATAAACGGCTACACCTTC.